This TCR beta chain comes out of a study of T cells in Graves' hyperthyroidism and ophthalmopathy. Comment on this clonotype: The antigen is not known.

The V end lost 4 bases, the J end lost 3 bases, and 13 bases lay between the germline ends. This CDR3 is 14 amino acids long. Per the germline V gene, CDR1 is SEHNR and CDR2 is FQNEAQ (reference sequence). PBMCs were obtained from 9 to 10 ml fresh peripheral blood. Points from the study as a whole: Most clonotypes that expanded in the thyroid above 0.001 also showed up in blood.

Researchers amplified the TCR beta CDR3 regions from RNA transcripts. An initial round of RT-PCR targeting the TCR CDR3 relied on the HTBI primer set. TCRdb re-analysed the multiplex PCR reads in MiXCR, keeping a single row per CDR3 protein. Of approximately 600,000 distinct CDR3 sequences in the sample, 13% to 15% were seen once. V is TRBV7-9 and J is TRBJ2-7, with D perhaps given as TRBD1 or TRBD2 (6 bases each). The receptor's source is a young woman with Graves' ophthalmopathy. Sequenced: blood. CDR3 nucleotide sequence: TGTGCCAGCAGCTCCGGGGGCAGGGTCTACGAGCAGTACTTC. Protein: CASSSGGRVYEQYF.